Listed below are T cell receptor beta chains from one sample, sequenced in a study of blood T cells in healthy people across ages. MiXCR, run by TCRdb on the 5' RACE reads, gives a single entry per CDR3 protein. The data show some 900,000 distinct CDR3 sequences, with 48% seen just once and about an eighth held by the top ten. The material sequenced was blood. The receptor source for this set is a man aged 25 to 45 in good health. The CDR3 runs from the conserved cysteine through the conserved F or W. A D gene is named only where the DNA matches it firmly. For some rows the clone size is stated as once, few or many, or as a class when expanded; others skip it.

D gene | J gene | V gene | clone size | CDR3 protein | CDR3 DNA
. | TRBJ1-2 | TRBV5-6 | . | CASSLIGTGYGYTF | TGTGCCAGCAGCTTAATAGGCACAGGCTATGGCTACACCTTC
TRBD2 | TRBJ2-5 | TRBV11-1 | few | CASSSSGTSGGETQYF | TGTGCCAGCAGTTCCTCCGGGACTAGCGGGGGAGAGACCCAGTACTTC
. | TRBJ1-2 | TRBV20-1 | . | CSASPRGYTF | TGCAGTGCTAGCCCCCGGGGCTACACCTTC
. | TRBJ1-1 | TRBV28 | once | CASGWDTEAFF | TGTGCCAGCGGCTGGGACACTGAAGCTTTCTTT
. | TRBJ1-5 | TRBV4-2 | few | CASSQDLGVFQPQHF | TGTGCCAGCAGCCAAGACCTGGGGGTATTTCAGCCCCAGCATTTT
. | TRBJ2-7 | TRBV4-2 | once | CANSQSTSVGNEQYF | TGTGCCAACAGCCAATCCACCTCCGTGGGTAATGAGCAGTACTTC
. | TRBJ2-3 | TRBV29-1 | few | CSVALPSTDTQYF | TGCAGCGTTGCTTTGCCGAGCACAGATACGCAGTATTTT
. | TRBJ1-5 | TRBV10-3 | . | CAISAGSYYQPQHF | TGTGCCATCAGTGCCGGCAGCTATTATCAGCCCCAGCATTTT
. | TRBJ2-5 | TRBV5-1 | . | CASSLAGATQETQYF | TGCGCCAGCAGCTTGGCCGGGGCAACCCAAGAGACCCAGTACTTC
TRBD2 | TRBJ2-3 | TRBV12-3/TRBV12-4 | . | CASSYSGGRDTQYF | TGTGCCAGCAGTTATAGCGGGGGGAGAGATACGCAGTATTTT
. | TRBJ2-1 | TRBV7-8 | many | CASSLEVGNNEQFF | TGTGCCAGCAGCTTAGAAGTGGGAAACAATGAGCAGTTCTTC
. | TRBJ2-7 | TRBV28 | . | CASSSLLATGYEQYF | TGTGCCAGCAGTTCCCTCCTCGCGACAGGCTACGAGCAGTACTTC
TRBD1 | TRBJ1-5 | TRBV7-2 | . | CASSSRGMEEPQHF | TGTGCCAGCAGCTCCAGGGGGATGGAGGAGCCCCAGCATTTT
TRBD1 | TRBJ2-7 | TRBV28 | . | CASRRQGGTYEQYF | TGTGCCAGCAGGCGACAGGGGGGGACCTACGAGCAGTACTTC
. | TRBJ1-1 | TRBV7-2 | few | CASSLGGGAKEAFF | TGTGCCAGCAGCTTAGGGGGCGGAGCGAAGGAAGCTTTCTTT
. | TRBJ2-7 | TRBV28 | . | CASSRQTRYEQYF | TGTGCCAGCAGCCGCCAGACCCGATACGAGCAGTACTTC
. | TRBJ1-5 | TRBV4-3 | . | CASSPTISSQPQHF | TGCGCCAGCAGCCCGACAATTTCGAGTCAGCCCCAGCATTTT
. | TRBJ1-2 | TRBV20-1 | once | CSAWIWGGPNYGYTF | TGCAGTGCTTGGATTTGGGGGGGACCAAACTATGGCTACACCTTC
TRBD1 | TRBJ1-2 | TRBV5-5 | once | CASSSGQGAQGGYTF | TGTGCCAGCAGCTCGGGACAGGGGGCACAGGGTGGCTACACCTTC
TRBD2 | TRBJ2-7 | TRBV7-2 | . | CASSVRGVSHNEQYF | TGTGCCAGCAGCGTGCGGGGGGTCTCCCACAATGAGCAGTACTTC
. | TRBJ2-3 | TRBV18 | many | CASSRLGETDTQYF | TGTGCCAGCTCTCGGCTAGGGGAGACAGATACGCAGTATTTT
TRBD2 | TRBJ2-1 | TRBV28 | . | CASSTQVGGLDNEQFF | TGTGCCAGCAGCACACAGGTTGGGGGACTAGACAATGAGCAGTTCTTC
TRBD2 | TRBJ2-1 | TRBV12-3/TRBV12-4 | . | CASSSRTSGGASNEQFF | TGTGCCAGCAGTTCGCGGACTAGCGGGGGGGCCAGCAATGAGCAGTTCTTC
TRBD1 | TRBJ2-5 | TRBV20-1 | . | CSAQGQGEWETQYF | TGCAGTGCCCAGGGACAGGGGGAATGGGAGACCCAGTACTTC
. | TRBJ1-2 | TRBV5-1 | . | CASSPEGAGAFIGGYTF | TGCGCCAGCAGCCCGGAGGGCGCAGGGGCTTTCATCGGCGGCTACACCTTC
. | TRBJ2-7 | TRBV25-1 | few | CASSEEGEQYF | TGTGCCAGCAGTGAAGAAGGCGAGCAGTACTTC
TRBD1 | TRBJ1-1 | TRBV28 | many | CASSRDRESAEAFF | TGTGCCAGCAGCCGGGACAGGGAGTCGGCTGAAGCTTTCTTT
TRBD1 | TRBJ2-3 | TRBV5-4 | . | CTSSPTDRGDTQYF | TGTACCAGCAGCCCCACGGACAGGGGAGATACGCAGTATTTT
. | TRBJ2-3 | TRBV10-2 | . | CASRQPTDDTQYF | TGCGCCAGCAGGCAGCCGACGGACGATACGCAGTATTTT
TRBD1 | TRBJ2-6 | TRBV28 | once | CASSDRGSISGANALTF | TGTGCCAGCAGCGACAGGGGGAGTATCTCTGGGGCCAACGCCCTGACTTTC
. | TRBJ1-1 | TRBV3-1 | . | CASSQEGGVGTEAFF | TGTGCCAGCAGCCAAGAAGGGGGAGTCGGCACTGAAGCTTTCTTT
. | TRBJ2-7 | TRBV20-1 | . | CSANKTPDEQYF | TGCAGTGCTAACAAGACCCCCGACGAGCAGTACTTC